This TCR beta chain was captured by sequencing in a study of cytomegalovirus exposure and HLA in healthy donors. Points from the study as a whole: HLA alleles showed associations with some 17,000 TCR beta sequences in a later analysis, at a 0.05 false discovery rate. An analysis was carried out later, and it reportedly showed fewer N-insertions in an Asian-associated ancestry cluster than the approximately 670-donor mean. Investigators reported about 160 TCR beta chains as tied to cytomegalovirus.

Primers: 60 Vbeta forward and 13 Jbeta reverse. Clones were sequenced by immunoSEQ multiplex PCR, and TCRdb holds only the in-frame ones, with some missing. The data contain about 200,000 clones, 75% to 90% of them seen just once; the ten biggest clones take up less than 3.5%. On this clone: Its antigen is unknown.

The TCR sequence derives from a woman aged 40 to 50 in good health and CMV-seronegative. The sequencing sample was made of PBMCs.

This CDR3 reads CASSRGDRNTEAFF. In nucleotides, the CDR3 is TGTGCCAGCAGCCGCGGGGACAGGAACACTGAAGCTTTCTTT. The chain couples TRBV4-2 to TRBJ1-1; TRBD1 aligns across 7 bases. J lost 1 base, V lost 4 bases, and 3 bases had no gene match. Germline lookup yields CDR1 LGHNA and CDR2 YNFKEQ. CDR3 length equals 14 residues.